Here is one T cell receptor beta chain with its context. Its target is unknown. V lost 5 bases to trimming and J lost 2 bases; unmatched junction nucleotides: 9. This CDR3 region has 15 residues. CDR1 is SNHLY and CDR2 is FYNNEI in the germline V gene. The data are from a study of T-cell memory formation after mild COVID-19. Each CDR3 protein gets one entry after TCRdb re-called the 5' RACE reads with MiXCR. Of 210,000 or so distinct CDR3 sequences in the sample, about 27% were seen once. General observations from the study: Memory cells collected pre-infection included some clones that later responded, suggesting cross-reactive memory joined. Day 15 to 85 contractors were CD4/CD8 balanced; later expanders leaned CD4+. CD4+ contracting clones lay mainly in CM and EM, CD8+ ones in EMRA.

This receptor was taken from an adult woman who had mild COVID-19 (a few samples of this study predate the infection). Cell type and time point are not known. Input material: PBMCs or a T cell subset sorted from them (not recorded which). This chain joins TRBV2 and TRBJ2-7; the match to TRBD1 covers 7 bases. The CDR3 reads CASSMDRTGPYEQYF. DNA for the CDR3: TGTGCCAGCAGTATGGACAGGACGGGTCCCTACGAGCAGTACTTC.